This TCR beta chain comes out of a study of cytomegalovirus exposure and HLA in healthy donors. Overall study: A subsequent analysis stated that the 110 or so validation repertoires were run on the same platform as the approximately 700 first-cohort repertoires.

Measured with immunoSEQ multiplex PCR; TCRdb has only the in-frame clones, and not every one. Of under 70,000 clones listed, 85% to 90% are singletons. This clonotype originated in a woman in her late teens or twenties in good health and CMV-seronegative. The sample comprised PBMCs.

CDR3 residues: CASTPGVLAGGLSVEQFF. DNA for the CDR3: TGCGCCAGCACGCCCGGAGTGTTAGCGGGGGGACTATCAGTTGAGCAGTTCTTC. The chain links TRBV5-1 to TRBJ2-1; 10 nucleotides agree with TRBD2. Germline CDR1 and CDR2: SGHRS and YFSETQ. The CDR3 covers 18 residues. J lost 9 bases, V lost 6 bases, and 21 bases had no gene match.